Listed below are T cell receptor beta chains from one sample, sequenced in a study of blood T cell repertoires in COVID-19. Sequencing was performed with immunoSEQ multiplex PCR; in TCRdb, only in-frame clones are kept and a portion is missing. The sample shows about 200,000 clones, 86% of them seen only once. Sequencing input: PBMCs or T cells enriched from blood (not recorded which). The receptors shown here come from a woman aged 30 to 39 who had been exposed to COVID-19. Each CDR3 is given with its conserved first and last residue. D genes are given only for firm matches. Clone sizes are given selectively: once, few, many, or a class where the clone is expanded.

clone size	V gene	J gene	D gene	CDR3 protein	CDR3 DNA
-	TRBV5-6	TRBJ2-2	TRBD2	CASSSAGTSGGRNTGELFF	TGTGCCAGCAGCTCGGCCGGGACTAGCGGGGGTCGGAACACCGGGGAGCTGTTTTTT
-	TRBV9	TRBJ1-1	TRBD1	CASSASQDRGDTEAFF	TGTGCCAGCAGCGCCAGCCAGGACAGGGGGGACACTGAAGCTTTCTTT
-	TRBV18	TRBJ1-1	TRBD1	CASSLDRVTEAFF	TGTGCCAGCTCGCTTGACAGGGTAACTGAAGCTTTCTTT
-	TRBV23-1	TRBJ2-3	-	CASSQSGRQGEPDTQYF	TGCGCCAGCAGTCAAAGCGGGCGACAGGGAGAGCCAGATACGCAGTATTTT
-	TRBV19	TRBJ2-7	TRBD1	CASSRQGLDYEQYF	TGTGCCAGTAGCCGACAGGGTTTAGATTACGAGCAGTACTTC
-	TRBV3-1/TRBV3-2	TRBJ1-2	-	CASSQDQKNYGYTF	TGTGCCAGCAGCCAAGACCAGAAAAACTATGGCTACACCTTC
-	TRBV21-1	TRBJ1-3	-	CAMGQGKFFGAGTIYF	-
-	TRBV3-1/TRBV3-2	TRBJ1-2	-	CASSRGTDYGYTF	TGTGCCAGCAGCCGCGGGACTGATTATGGCTACACCTTC
-	TRBV2	TRBJ2-1	TRBD1	CASLLTGGASIVWADEQFF	TGTGCCAGCCTCTTGACAGGGGGGGCTAGCATTGTCTGGGCAGATGAGCAGTTCTTC
-	TRBV10-3	TRBJ1-4	TRBD1	CAISEGGYEKLFF	TGTGCCATCAGTGAAGGGGGCTATGAAAAACTGTTTTTT
-	TRBV5-8	TRBJ2-4	TRBD2	CASSLWRAGILAKNIQYF	TGTGCCAGCAGCTTGTGGCGAGCGGGGATTCTAGCCAAAAACATTCAGTACTTC
-	TRBV10-2	TRBJ2-7	TRBD1	CASGTGGWYEQYF	TGCGCCAGCGGGACAGGGGGCTGGTACGAGCAGTACTTC
-	TRBV5-1	TRBJ1-2	-	CASSLAFGNSSYGYTF	TGCGCCAGCAGCTTGGCTTTCGGGAACTCGTCCTATGGCTACACCTTC
-	TRBV5-4	TRBJ1-4	-	CASRTNIGIYATNEKLFF	TGTGCCAGCAGGACAAACATCGGGATTTATGCAACTAATGAAAAACTGTTTTTT
-	TRBV12-3/TRBV12-4	TRBJ1-6	-	CASSSPPGAPLHF	TGTGCCAGCAGTTCCCCCCCAGGGGCACCCCTCCACTTT
-	TRBV2	TRBJ1-1	-	CASSGTVNTEAFF	TGTGCCAGCAGTGGGACAGTTAACACTGAAGCTTTCTTT
-	TRBV7-8	TRBJ2-5	-	CASSRGLVETQYF	TGTGCCAGCAGCAGAGGACTGGTGGAGACCCAGTACTTC
-	TRBV27	TRBJ2-1	TRBD2	CASRSRGGPANEQFF	TGTGCCAGCCGCTCCCGGGGGGGCCCCGCCAATGAGCAGTTCTTC
-	TRBV18	TRBJ1-1	-	CASSPVTANTEAFF	TGTGCCAGCTCACCCGTGACAGCGAACACTGAAGCTTTCTTT
-	TRBV5-1	TRBJ2-3	-	CASSGDTTQYF	TGCGCCAGCAGCGGGGACACAACGCAGTATTTT
-	TRBV18	TRBJ2-5	-	CASSPAGETQYF	TGTGCCAGCTCCCCCGCCGGGGAGACCCAGTACTTC
-	TRBV6-5	TRBJ1-3	-	CASSYGRGGGNTIYF	TGTGCCAGCAGTTACGGGAGAGGAGGCGGAAACACCATATATTTT
-	TRBV11-3	TRBJ2-7	-	CASRGPVTYEQYF	TGTGCCAGCAGGGGGCCAGTTACCTACGAGCAGTACTTC
-	TRBV30	TRBJ1-6	-	CAWSRSPLHF	TGTGCCTGGAGTCGTTCACCCCTCCACTTT
-	TRBV18	TRBJ1-2	-	CASSPTGAYGYTF	TGTGCCAGCTCACCAACTGGGGCCTATGGCTACACCTTC
-	TRBV13	TRBJ1-1	-	CASSFRVGGTEAFF	TGTGCCAGCAGCTTCCGGGTGGGGGGGACTGAAGCTTTCTTT
-	TRBV28	TRBJ2-1	TRBD2	CASSRDRLAELYNEQFF	TGTGCCAGCAGCCGAGACAGACTAGCGGAGTTGTACAATGAGCAGTTCTTC
-	TRBV18	TRBJ2-7	-	CASSRTGTQVYEQYF	TGTGCCAGCTCCAGGACCGGGACACAAGTCTACGAGCAGTACTTC
-	TRBV5-1	TRBJ2-7	-	CASRVQNSYEQYF	TGCGCCAGCAGGGTTCAGAACTCCTACGAGCAGTACTTC
-	TRBV14	TRBJ2-3	-	CASSPPQGITDTQYF	TGTGCCAGCAGCCCCCCCCAGGGTATCACAGATACGCAGTATTTT
-	TRBV14	TRBJ2-5	TRBD2	CASSQWGLVGETQYF	TGTGCCAGCAGCCAATGGGGACTAGTGGGGGAGACCCAGTACTTC
-	TRBV3-1/TRBV3-2	TRBJ1-1	-	CASSQHEGTLGAFF	TGTGCCAGCAGCCAACACGAAGGGACTCTGGGAGCTTTCTTT
-	TRBV6-5	TRBJ1-5	TRBD1	CASNIVGGSTPQHF	TGTGCCAGCAATATCGTAGGGGGCTCTACGCCCCAGCATTTT
once	TRBV9	TRBJ2-5	-	CASSLGQQETQYF	TGTGCCAGCAGCTTGGGCCAGCAAGAGACCCAGTACTTC
-	TRBV12-3/TRBV12-4	TRBJ2-5	-	CASSSDLEETQYF	TGTGCCAGCAGTTCCGACTTAGAAGAGACCCAGTACTTC
-	TRBV9	TRBJ1-2	TRBD1	CASSLIPGQGLNHYGYTF	TGTGCCAGCAGCCTAATACCGGGACAGGGGCTCAATCACTATGGCTACACCTTC
-	TRBV7-6	TRBJ1-1	TRBD1	CASSSFKGARGEAFF	TGTGCCAGCAGCTCTTTTAAGGGGGCGAGGGGTGAAGCTTTCTTT
-	TRBV11-3	TRBJ1-2	-	CASSRGSGLNYGYTF	TGTGCCAGCAGCCGCGGCTCGGGTCTCAACTATGGCTACACCTTC
-	TRBV2	TRBJ2-7	-	CASLSHRVLAYEQYF	TGTGCCAGCCTTTCCCACAGGGTCCTCGCCTACGAGCAGTACTTC
-	TRBV6-1	TRBJ2-3	TRBD2	CASSVGGTSTDTQYF	TGTGCCAGCAGTGTGGGGGGGACCAGCACAGATACGCAGTATTTT
-	TRBV2	TRBJ1-5	-	CASSDVYQPQHF	TGTGCCAGCAGTGACGTTTATCAGCCCCAGCATTTT
-	TRBV14	TRBJ2-3	-	CASSQPGGTDTQYF	TGTGCCAGCAGCCAGCCAGGCGGCACAGATACGCAGTATTTT
-	TRBV6-6	TRBJ1-5	-	CASTPDSLGQPQHF	TGTGCCAGCACCCCGGACAGCCTGGGTCAGCCCCAGCATTTT
-	TRBV6-5	TRBJ1-2	-	CASSPSGVRGYTF	TGTGCCAGCAGTCCGTCAGGGGTTCGCGGCTACACCTTC
-	TRBV19	TRBJ2-7	-	CASSGAANSYEQYF	TGTGCCAGTAGTGGGGCAGCTAACTCCTACGAGCAGTACTTC
-	TRBV6-6	TRBJ1-6	TRBD1	CASSLQPTGAGNSPLHF	TGTGCCAGCAGTCTACAACCGACAGGGGCGGGAAATTCACCCCTCCACTTT
-	TRBV10-3	TRBJ1-1	TRBD1	CATKGATTLRAFF	TGTGCCACCAAGGGGGCAACCACACTAAGGGCTTTCTTT
few	TRBV7-8	TRBJ1-5	TRBD1	CASSLGTGAYGAQHF	TGTGCCAGCAGCTTGGGGACAGGGGCCTATGGAGCCCAGCATTTT
few	TRBV15	TRBJ1-3	-	CATSRSGGSGNTIYF	TGTGCCACCAGCAGATCCGGGGGAAGCGGAAACACCATATATTTT
-	TRBV5-1	TRBJ1-1	-	CASSLETGATEAFF	TGCGCCAGCAGCTTGGAGACAGGCGCCACTGAAGCTTTCTTT
-	TRBV2	TRBJ1-1	-	CASSESIGNTEAFF	TGTGCCAGCAGTGAGTCGATCGGGAACACTGAAGCTTTCTTT